The next 20 T cell receptor beta chains were all read from a single sample in a study of blood T cell repertoires in COVID-19. Some clones are missing from TCRdb's copy, which holds only in-frame ones; the method was immunoSEQ multiplex PCR. The table shows 190,000 or so clones, with 70% to 90% occurring only once. The specimen was peripheral blood. Receptor source: an elderly woman with acute or convalescent COVID-19.

The chain links TRBV10-1 to TRBJ2-3, with a possible D match to TRBD1 (7 bases). CDR1 WNHNN and CDR2 SYGVQD come from the germline V gene (reference sequence). The CDR3 loop spans 12 amino acids. Trimming shortened V by 6 bases and J by 7 bases, and 11 bases separated the two germline ends. The CDR3 nucleotides are TGCGCCAGCAGCCCAGGGGGGAATACGCAGTATTTT. This translates into CASSPGGNTQYF.

The chain carries TRBV27 and TRBJ2-3, with 12 bases identical to TRBD2. CDR1 and CDR2 from the germline V gene are MNHEY and SMNVEV (reference sequence). This CDR3 region has 16 residues. Trimming took 5 bases from V and 4 from J; bases not matched to a gene: 7. Here the CDR3 DNA reads TGTGCCAGCAGTCACGGACTAGCGGGATTGTCAGATACGCAGTATTTT. Amino acid sequence: CASSHGLAGLSDTQYF.

This clone was recorded only once. The chain carries TRBV7-2 and TRBJ1-1; 7 nucleotides agree with TRBD1. There are 14 residues in the CDR3. Germline CDR1 reads SGHTA; CDR2 reads FQGNSA. V was clipped by 8 bases and J by 4 bases; unmatched bases: 10. The CDR3, as DNA: TGTGCCAGCTGGAGACAGGGATTGAGCACTGAAGCTTTCTTT. Translation: CASWRQGLSTEAFF.

This clone was seen only once. The V call is TRBV6-5, the J call TRBJ1-1; D might be TRBD1 (5 bases). Germline-derived CDR1 and CDR2 are MNHEY and SVGAGI. V was cut by 6 bases and J by 3 bases, with 11 bases left in between. This CDR3 has 13 amino acids. The CDR3 DNA reads TGTGCCAGCAGGCAGGGTGCGGACACTGAAGCTTTCTTT. Its translation: CASRQGADTEAFF.

The rearrangement links TRBV5-1 to TRBJ2-7, with 11 bases fitting TRBD1. The CDR3 is 17 residues long. V was clipped by 0 bases and J by 3 bases; unmatched bases: 8. The germline V gene has CDR1 SGHRS and CDR2 YFSETQ. The CDR3 loop reads CASSLAVRTGGFYEQYF. CDR3 DNA: TGCGCCAGCAGCTTGGCTGTCCGGACAGGGGGCTTCTACGAGCAGTACTTC.

The chain employs TRBV2 and TRBJ2-7; 9 bases are shared with TRBD2. J gave up 6 bases and V 5 bases, and 11 bases lay outside the gene matches. CDR1 SNHLY and CDR2 FYNNEI come from the germline V gene. This CDR3 region has 15 residues. The CDR3 DNA sequence: TGTGCCAGCAGTCCCCCGGGGCGGGAGGGCCTCGAGCAGTACTTC. Protein sequence: CASSPPGREGLEQYF.

This chain links TRBV5-1 with TRBJ2-1; D is uncertain. CDR3 length equals 14 residues. V was trimmed by 1 base and J by 1 base, leaving 6 bases between them. Germline-derived CDR1 and CDR2 are SGHRS and YFSETQ. This CDR3 is CASSLRVSYNEQFF. CDR3 nucleotide sequence: TGCGCCAGCAGCTTGCGGGTGTCCTACAATGAGCAGTTCTTC.

A word on this clone: The CDR3 ends on some other residue instead of the conserved phenylalanine or tryptophan, so this is likely a read error. The DNA is omitted, as the CDR3 cannot be located on it reliably, and the CDR3 follows TCRdb's listing. The chain links TRBV6-5 to TRBJ1-5. The CDR3 is 13 amino acids long, termini counted. From germline, CDR1 is MNHEY and CDR2 SVGAGI. CDR3 region: CASSYQPLDRVNL.

The chain recombines TRBV19 with TRBJ2-1; 7 positions agree with TRBD1. Germline V gene data show CDR1 as LNHDA and CDR2 as SQIVND (reference sequence). This CDR3 contains 13 residues. V lost 5 bases to trimming and J lost 10 bases; unmatched junction nucleotides: 8. CDR3 nucleotides: TGTGCCAGTAGTGCAAGGGGGCTTCGGGAGCAGTTCTTC. Translation: CASSARGLREQFF.

This clone was seen once. The chain couples TRBV7-2 to TRBJ2-7; 7 bases are shared with TRBD2. From germline, CDR1 is SGHTA and CDR2 FQGNSA. V lost 1 base to trimming and J lost 2 bases; unmatched junction nucleotides: 2. This CDR3 has 14 amino acids. CDR3 DNA: TGTGCCAGCAGCTTAGTCAGCGGGGCCTACGAGCAGTACTTC. As protein: CASSLVSGAYEQYF.

In this sample, this clone turned up once. This chain joins TRBV19 and TRBJ1-1; D gene unclear. The CDR3 spans 14 residues. Germline CDR1 LNHDA, CDR2 SQIVND (reference sequence). V lost 3 bases and J lost 1, with 9 bases in between. As DNA, the CDR3 is TGTGCCAGTAGTATCCAGGTCGAGAACACTGAAGCTTTCTTT. Translating gives CASSIQVENTEAFF.

This clone was observed a single time. The chain joins TRBV5-8 to TRBJ1-5; 10 nucleotides line up with TRBD1. The CDR3 is made up of 15 amino acids. CDR1 and CDR2 from the germline V gene are SGHTS and YDEGEE. V gave up 4 bases and J gave up 7 bases; unmatched junction bases: 8. CDR3 region: CASSTGQGIGQPQHF. Written as DNA, the CDR3 is TGTGCCAGCAGCACGGGACAGGGGATCGGGCAGCCCCAGCATTTT.

This clone was counted a single time. DNA for the CDR3: TGTGCCAGCTCACCCCCACAGGTGGGTGAGCAGTTCTTC. The encoded protein is CASSPPQVGEQFF. V gene TRBV18 combines with J gene TRBJ2-1, with D possibly being TRBD1 (5 bases). V was cut by 3 bases and J by 9 bases, with 12 bases left in between. Germline V gene lookup returns CDR1 KGHSH and CDR2 LQKENI. The CDR3 totals 13 residues.

V and J are TRBV3-1 (or the pseudogene TRBV3-2) and TRBJ1-2, with 9 nucleotides matching TRBD1. The CDR3 has 13 residues. V shed 3 bases and J 5 bases; nucleotides not matched to a gene: 1. Germline V gene lookup returns CDR1 LGHDT and CDR2 YNNKEL (reference sequence). This chain's CDR3 is CASSQTGGYGYTF. The CDR3 DNA follows: TGTGCCAGCAGCCAGACAGGGGGGTATGGCTACACCTTC.

This clone was seen only once. The chain is built from TRBV28 and TRBJ2-7; 7 nucleotides agree with TRBD1. The CDR3 sequence is 14 residues long. With 2 bases clipped from V and 5 bases from J, the junction kept 6 bases outside the gene matches. The germline V gene encodes CDR1 MDHEN and CDR2 SYDVKM. The CDR3 DNA is TGTGCCAGCAGTTTACGACAGGGTAGCCACGAGCAGTACTTC. Its protein product is CASSLRQGSHEQYF.

The J gene is TRBJ1-1, the V gene TRBV14; D perhaps matches TRBD1 (6 bases). The V end lost 5 bases, the J end lost 4 bases, and 14 bases lay between the germline ends. Germline CDR1 SGHDN, CDR2 FVKESK. There are 14 residues in the CDR3. CDR3 in DNA: TGTGCCAGCAGCGGACAGAGGATGGGCACTGAAGCTTTCTTT. Translation: CASSGQRMGTEAFF.

V usage is TRBV5-1 and J usage is TRBJ2-7, with a weak D call TRBD1 (6 bases). The V gene's germline CDR1 is SGHRS and CDR2 YFSETQ. V was shortened by 7 bases and J by 0 bases, with 14 bases between the two germline ends. This CDR3 comprises 14 residues. Written as DNA, the CDR3 is TGCGCCAGCTGCCTTAACAGGGACTCCTACGAGCAGTACTTC. Residues: CASCLNRDSYEQYF.

CDR3 sequence: CASSLAHTDTQYF. The CDR3 DNA follows: TGTGCCAGCAGTTTGGCCCACACAGATACGCAGTATTTT. The chain recombines TRBV27 with TRBJ2-3; D ambiguous. CDR1 is MNHEY and CDR2 is SMNVEV in the germline V gene (reference sequence). V gave up 3 bases and J gave up 2 bases, with 6 bases separating them. The CDR3 loop spans 13 amino acids.

This CDR3 is CASSPQGASYEQYF. In DNA form, the CDR3 reads TGTGCCAGCTCACCACAGGGGGCTTCCTACGAGCAGTACTTC. This chain links TRBV18 with TRBJ2-7; 7 positions match TRBD1. The germline gives CDR1 KGHSH, CDR2 LQKENI. The J segment lost 1 base and the V segment lost 1 base, leaving 1 base of the junction unmatched. CDR3 size: 14 residues.

The table lists this clone with many counts. V gene TRBV29-1 combines with J gene TRBJ2-7, with D tentatively TRBD1 (5 bases). The CDR3 has 13 amino acids. The V gene lost 7 bases and the J gene lost 3 bases, with 16 bases spanning the gap. Germline CDR1 reads SQVTM; CDR2 reads ANQGSEA. The DNA of the CDR3 is TGCAGCGCCCAGGGAATCGGGCACTACGAGCAGTACTTC. Its translation is CSAQGIGHYEQYF.